A single sample gave rise to the 7 T cell receptor beta chains below, sequenced in a study of blood T cells in healthy people across ages. Sample-barcoded 5' priming and a J-beta primer mix drove a second PCR of roughly 6 to 12 cycles. TCRdb processed the 5' RACE reads anew with MiXCR; each CDR3 protein has one entry. The sample records about 720,000 distinct CDR3 sequences, 22% being singletons. The sample taken for sequencing was blood. All receptors come from an older man in good health.

This clonotype was counted a few times. The V and J genes are TRBV13 and TRBJ2-3, with 8 bases matching TRBD1. CDR3 length equals 16 residues. V shed 0 bases, J shed 4 bases, and the junction held 6 bases outside the gene matches. The germline V gene has CDR1 PRHDT and CDR2 FYEKMQ (reference sequence). This chain's CDR3 is CASSLGWTGSPDTQYF. DNA of the CDR3: TGTGCCAGCAGCTTAGGCTGGACAGGGTCGCCAGATACGCAGTATTTT.

The sample holds a few counts of this clonotype. This chain links TRBV3-1 with TRBJ2-5; a weak D match, TRBD1 (5 bases). The CDR3 has 14 residues. V was pared by 3 bases and J by 4 bases, with 12 bases between. The germline V gene encodes CDR1 LGHDT and CDR2 YNNKEL (reference sequence). CDR3 DNA: TGTGCCAGCAGCCACCTCAGGGTTGTAGAGACCCAGTACTTC. This gives the protein CASSHLRVVETQYF.

This chain joins TRBV15 and TRBJ2-1, with 9 bases that match TRBD1. CDR3 size: 15 residues. Trimming cost V 6 bases and J 4 bases; bases outside gene matches: 7. From germline, CDR1 is LNHNV and CDR2 YYDKDF (reference sequence). The chain's CDR3 is CATSPEGQGYNEQFF. CDR3 coding DNA: TGTGCCACCAGTCCGGAGGGACAGGGATACAATGAGCAGTTCTTC.

The V gene is TRBV4-2, the J gene TRBJ1-1; TRBD1 agrees at 7 bases. V shed 1 base, J shed 0 bases, and the junction held 5 bases outside the gene matches. Germline V gene lookup returns CDR1 LGHNA and CDR2 YNFKEQ. The CDR3 is 16 residues long. The CDR3 coding sequence is TGTGCCAGCAGCCAAGCATCCGGGACAGTGAACACTGAAGCTTTCTTT. It specifies CASSQASGTVNTEAFF.

The V and J genes are TRBV30 and TRBJ2-5; perhaps D is TRBD1 or TRBD2 (5 bases each). The better agreement between TRBJ2-1 and the DNA end casts doubt on the J call. The CDR3 is made up of 14 amino acids. Germline CDR1 GTSNPN, CDR2 SVGIG (reference sequence). The DNA of the CDR3 is TGTGCCTGGGGAATGGGGACCGCCTACAATGAGCAGTTCTTC. This translates into CAWGMGTAYNEQFF.

This sequence joins TRBV10-3 and TRBJ2-5; D not resolved. The CDR3 length is 15 residues. V dropped 0 bases and J dropped 1 base, with 9 bases sitting between them. CDR1 and CDR2 (germline): ENHRY, SYGVKD. The CDR3 bases are TGTGCCATCAGTGAGTCGATCGACTCCCAAGAGACCCAGTACTTC. Translation gives CAISESIDSQETQYF.

The chain carries TRBV10-3 and TRBJ1-1; possibly TRBD1 for D (5 bases). The CDR3 extends over 14 amino acids. Trimming removed 3 bases at V and 4 bases at J, with 12 bases between. CDR1 and CDR2 from the germline V gene are ENHRY and SYGVKD. CDR3 residues: CAISEGMGTTEAFF. The CDR3, as DNA: TGTGCCATCAGTGAAGGGATGGGGACCACTGAAGCTTTCTTT.